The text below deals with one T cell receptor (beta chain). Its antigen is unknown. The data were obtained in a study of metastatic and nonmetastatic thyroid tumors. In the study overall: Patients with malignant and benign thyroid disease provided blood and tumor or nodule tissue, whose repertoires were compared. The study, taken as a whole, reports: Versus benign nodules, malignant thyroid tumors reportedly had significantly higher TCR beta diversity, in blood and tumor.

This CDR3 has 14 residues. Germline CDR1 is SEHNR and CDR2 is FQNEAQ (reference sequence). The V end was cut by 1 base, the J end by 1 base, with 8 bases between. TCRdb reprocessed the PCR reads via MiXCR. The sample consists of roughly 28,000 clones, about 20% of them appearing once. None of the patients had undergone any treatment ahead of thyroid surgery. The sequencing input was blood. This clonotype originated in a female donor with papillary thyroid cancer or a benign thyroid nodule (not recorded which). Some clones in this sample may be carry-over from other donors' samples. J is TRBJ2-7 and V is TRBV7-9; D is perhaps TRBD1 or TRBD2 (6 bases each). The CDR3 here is CASSLEGGSYEQYF. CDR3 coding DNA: TGTGCCAGCAGCTTAGAGGGGGGATCCTACGAGCAGTACTTC.